This paragraph covers one T cell receptor (beta chain) sequence. Its antigen remains unidentified. These data come from a study of T cell responses to AZD1222 COVID-19 vaccine. Method: immunoSEQ multiplex PCR; TCRdb's copy keeps in-frame clones and lacks some. The sample contains 130,000 or so clones, approximately 86% of which appear only once. Points from the study as a whole: Donors were mostly white British, more females; clonal diversity possibly underestimated.

Germline V gene sequence: CDR1 MDHEN, CDR2 SYDVKM. The CDR3 is 14 residues long. Deletions cut 6 bases from V and 9 bases from J, with 21 bases between. This sequence was found in an adult in good health. V and J are TRBV28 and TRBJ2-7; perhaps D is TRBD1 or TRBD2 (5 bases each). The specimen was peripheral blood, collected on day 0 of AZD1222 vaccination. The CDR3 protein is CASSNGRGREGQYF. CDR3 nucleotide sequence: TGTGCCAGCAGCAACGGCCGGGGCCGGGAAGGGCAGTACTTC.